This T cell receptor (beta chain) was profiled in a study of yellow fever vaccine responses in identical twins. Via MiXCR, TCRdb re-called the RT-PCR reads, giving one row per CDR3 protein. The sample has about a thousand distinct CDR3 sequences, roughly 80% seen once; the top ten hold roughly a sixth. Germline V gene data show CDR1 as DFQATT and CDR2 as SNEGSKA (reference sequence). J gave up 0 bases and V 6 bases, and 7 bases lay outside the gene matches. The CDR3 runs to 15 residues. This receptor was taken from a female donor who received the yellow fever vaccine. Here the sequenced sample was T cells from blood (PBMCs), unsorted or a sorted subset (not recorded which), taken before or after yellow fever vaccination (not recorded which). The chain has TRBV20-1 and TRBJ2-1; 8 bases agree with TRBD2. The CDR3 nucleotides are TGCAGTGCCATTTCGGGGGGGAGCTCCTACAATGAGCAGTTCTTC. It encodes CSAISGGSSYNEQFF.